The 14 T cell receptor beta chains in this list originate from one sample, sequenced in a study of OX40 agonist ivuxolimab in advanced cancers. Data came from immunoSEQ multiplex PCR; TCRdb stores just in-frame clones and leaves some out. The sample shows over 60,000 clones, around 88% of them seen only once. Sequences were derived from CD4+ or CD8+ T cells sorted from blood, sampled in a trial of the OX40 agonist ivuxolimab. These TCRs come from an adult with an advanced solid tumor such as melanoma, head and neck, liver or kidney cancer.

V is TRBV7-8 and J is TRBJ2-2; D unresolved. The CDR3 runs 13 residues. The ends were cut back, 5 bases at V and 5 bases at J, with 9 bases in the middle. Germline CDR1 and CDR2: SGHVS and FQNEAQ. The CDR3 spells CASSQTPTGELFF. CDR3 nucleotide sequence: TGTGCCAGCAGCCAAACACCAACCGGGGAGCTGTTTTTT.

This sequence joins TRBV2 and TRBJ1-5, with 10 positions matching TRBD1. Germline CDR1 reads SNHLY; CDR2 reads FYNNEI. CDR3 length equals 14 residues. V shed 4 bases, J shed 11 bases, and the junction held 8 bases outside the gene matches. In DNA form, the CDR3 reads TGTGCCAGCAGTGGAGGACAGGGGGGCTTGACCCAGCATTTT. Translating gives CASSGGQGGLTQHF.

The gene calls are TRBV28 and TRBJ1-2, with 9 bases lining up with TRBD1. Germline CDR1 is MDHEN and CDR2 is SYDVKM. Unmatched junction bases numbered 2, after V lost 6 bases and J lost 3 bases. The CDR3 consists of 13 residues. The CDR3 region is CASSTGGHYGYTF. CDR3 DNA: TGTGCCAGCAGCACAGGGGGCCACTATGGCTACACCTTC.

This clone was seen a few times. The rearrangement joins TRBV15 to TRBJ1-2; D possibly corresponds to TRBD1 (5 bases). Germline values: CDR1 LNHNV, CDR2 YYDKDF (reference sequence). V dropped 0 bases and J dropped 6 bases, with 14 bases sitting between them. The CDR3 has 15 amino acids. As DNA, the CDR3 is TGTGCCACCAGCAGAGATCGAACGGGGACGAATGGCTACACCTTC. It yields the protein CATSRDRTGTNGYTF.

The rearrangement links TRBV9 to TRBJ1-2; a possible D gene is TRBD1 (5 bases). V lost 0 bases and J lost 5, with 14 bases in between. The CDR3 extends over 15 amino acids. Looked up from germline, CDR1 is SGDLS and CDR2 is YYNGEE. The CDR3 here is CASSVASGTRYGYTF. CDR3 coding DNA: TGTGCCAGCAGCGTAGCCTCCGGGACTAGGTATGGCTACACCTTC.

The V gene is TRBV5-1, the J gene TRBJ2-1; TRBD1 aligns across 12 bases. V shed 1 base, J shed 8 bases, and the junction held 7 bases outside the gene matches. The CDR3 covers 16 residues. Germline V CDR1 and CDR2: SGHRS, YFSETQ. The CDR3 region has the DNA TGCGCCAGCAGCTTGTTCGGGACAGGGGGCTTCGATGAGCAGTTCTTC. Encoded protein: CASSLFGTGGFDEQFF. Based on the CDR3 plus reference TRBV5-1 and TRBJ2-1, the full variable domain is KAGVTQTPRYLIKTRGQQVTLSCSPISGHRSVSWYQQTPGQGLQFLFEYFSETQRNKGNFPGRFSGRQFSNSRSEMNVSTLELGDSALYLCASSLFGTGGFDEQFFGPGTRLTVL.

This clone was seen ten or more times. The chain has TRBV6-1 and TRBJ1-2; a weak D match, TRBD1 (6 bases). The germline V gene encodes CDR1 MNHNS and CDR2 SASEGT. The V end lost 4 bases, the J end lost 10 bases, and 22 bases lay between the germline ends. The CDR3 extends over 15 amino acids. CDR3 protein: CASSVAGTPLSFYTF. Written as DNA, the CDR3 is TGTGCCAGCAGTGTAGCCGGGACACCCCTGAGTTTCTACACCTTC.

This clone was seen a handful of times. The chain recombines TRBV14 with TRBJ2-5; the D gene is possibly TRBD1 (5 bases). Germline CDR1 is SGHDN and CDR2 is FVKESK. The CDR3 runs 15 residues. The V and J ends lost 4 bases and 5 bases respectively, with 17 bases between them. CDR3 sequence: CASSLRTPSAETQYF. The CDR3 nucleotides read TGTGCCAGCAGCCTAAGGACACCTTCGGCGGAGACCCAGTACTTC.

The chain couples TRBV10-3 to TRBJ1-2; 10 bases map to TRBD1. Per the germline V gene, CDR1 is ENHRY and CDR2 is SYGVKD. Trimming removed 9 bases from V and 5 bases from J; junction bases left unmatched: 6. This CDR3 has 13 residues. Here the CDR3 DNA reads TGTGCCATGGGACAGGGGTCATTTTATGGCTACACCTTC. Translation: CAMGQGSFYGYTF.

CDR3 bases: TGCGCCAGCAGCTTGACTAGCGGTACCTACGAGCAGTACTTC. Its translation: CASSLTSGTYEQYF. V usage is TRBV5-1 and J usage is TRBJ2-7; 8 bases are a match to TRBD2. V lost 1 base and J lost 2; bases outside the gene matches: 2. Germline V lookup: CDR1 SGHRS, CDR2 YFSETQ. The CDR3 consists of 14 residues.

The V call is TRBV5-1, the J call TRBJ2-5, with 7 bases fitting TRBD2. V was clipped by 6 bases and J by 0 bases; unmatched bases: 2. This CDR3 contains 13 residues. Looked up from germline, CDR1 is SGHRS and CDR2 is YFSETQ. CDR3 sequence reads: CASKRGDQETQYF. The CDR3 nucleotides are TGCGCCAGCAAACGGGGGGACCAAGAGACCCAGTACTTC.

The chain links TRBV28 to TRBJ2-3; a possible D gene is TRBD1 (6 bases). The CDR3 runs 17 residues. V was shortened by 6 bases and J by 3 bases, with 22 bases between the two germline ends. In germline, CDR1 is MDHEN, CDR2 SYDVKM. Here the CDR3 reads CASSPMGAGQLTDTQYF. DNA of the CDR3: TGTGCCAGCAGCCCCATGGGCGCCGGACAGCTAACAGATACGCAGTATTTT.

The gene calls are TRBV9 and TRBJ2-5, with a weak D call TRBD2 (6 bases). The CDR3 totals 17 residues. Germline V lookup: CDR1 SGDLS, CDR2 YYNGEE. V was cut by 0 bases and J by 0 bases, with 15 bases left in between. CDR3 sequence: CASSVGVIGGDQETQYF. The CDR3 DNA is TGTGCCAGCAGCGTAGGGGTTATCGGGGGAGACCAAGAGACCCAGTACTTC.

CDR3 sequence reads: CASSVSEGPSYEQYF. The CDR3 DNA is TGTGCCAGCAGCGTCTCTGAGGGTCCCTCCTACGAGCAGTACTTC. The chain has TRBV9 and TRBJ2-7, with D tentatively TRBD2 (5 bases). Trimming took off 2 bases at V and 0 bases at J, with 12 bases between the two ends. Germline assignment: CDR1 SGDLS and CDR2 YYNGEE. The CDR3 contains 15 residues.